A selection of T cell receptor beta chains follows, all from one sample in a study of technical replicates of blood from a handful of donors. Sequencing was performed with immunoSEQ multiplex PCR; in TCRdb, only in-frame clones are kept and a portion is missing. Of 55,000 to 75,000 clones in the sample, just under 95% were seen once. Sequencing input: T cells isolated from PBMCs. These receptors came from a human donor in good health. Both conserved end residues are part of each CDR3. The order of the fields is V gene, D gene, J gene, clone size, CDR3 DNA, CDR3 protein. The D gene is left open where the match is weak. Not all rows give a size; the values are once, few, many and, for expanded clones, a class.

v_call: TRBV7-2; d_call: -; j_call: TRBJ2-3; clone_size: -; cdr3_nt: TGTGCCAGCAGCCAACGGGGGGCGTCCACAGATACGCAGTATTTT; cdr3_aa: CASSQRGASTDTQYF
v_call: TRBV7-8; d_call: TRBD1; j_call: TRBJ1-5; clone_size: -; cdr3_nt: TGTGCCAGCAGCTTAGCGACAGGGGGGTATAGCAATCAGCCCCAGCATTTT; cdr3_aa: CASSLATGGYSNQPQHF
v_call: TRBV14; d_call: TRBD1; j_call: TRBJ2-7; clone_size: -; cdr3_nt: TGTGCCAGCAGCCTATGGACAGGGTCGACCGAGCAGTACTTC; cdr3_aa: CASSLWTGSTEQYF
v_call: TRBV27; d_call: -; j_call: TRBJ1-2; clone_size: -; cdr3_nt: TGTGCCAGCAGCGCCCTCACAGGTTTTGGGGGCTACACCTTC; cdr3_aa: CASSALTGFGGYTF
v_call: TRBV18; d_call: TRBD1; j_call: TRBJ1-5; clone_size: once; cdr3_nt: TGTGCCAGCTCATACGACAGGGTCAATCAGCCCCAGCATTTT; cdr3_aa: CASSYDRVNQPQHF
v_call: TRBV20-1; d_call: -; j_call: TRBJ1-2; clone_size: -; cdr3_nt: TGCAGTGCGCATAGTGTTCCTGGCTACACCTTC; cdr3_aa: CSAHSVPGYTF
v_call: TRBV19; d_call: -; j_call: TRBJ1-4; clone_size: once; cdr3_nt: TGTGCCAGTAGTATAGTGGGAGGGGTATTCGATGAAAAACTGTTTTTT; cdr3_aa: CASSIVGGVFDEKLFF
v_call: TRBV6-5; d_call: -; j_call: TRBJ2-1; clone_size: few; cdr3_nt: TGTGCCAGCAGTAGCGACGGCCACAATGAGCAGTTCTTC; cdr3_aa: CASSSDGHNEQFF
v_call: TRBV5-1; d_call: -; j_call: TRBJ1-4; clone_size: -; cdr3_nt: TGCGCCAGCGGAATACAGGGATTAAATGAAAAACTGTTTTTT; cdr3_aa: CASGIQGLNEKLFF
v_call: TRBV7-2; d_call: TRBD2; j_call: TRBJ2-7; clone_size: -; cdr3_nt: TGTGCCAGCAGCCGTCTAGCGGAGGGGTACGAGCAGTACTTC; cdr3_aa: CASSRLAEGYEQYF
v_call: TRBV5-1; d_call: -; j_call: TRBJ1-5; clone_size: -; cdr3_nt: TGCGCCAGCAGCTTGGAGGGGGGGAGCAATCAGCCCCAGCATTTT; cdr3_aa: CASSLEGGSNQPQHF
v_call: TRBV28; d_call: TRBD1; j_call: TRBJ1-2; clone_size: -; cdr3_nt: TGTGCCAGCAGTTCCTGGACAGGGCCGCTCGGGTATGGCTACACCTTC; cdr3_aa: CASSSWTGPLGYGYTF
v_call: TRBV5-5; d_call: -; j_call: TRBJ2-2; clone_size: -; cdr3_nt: TGTGCCAGCAGCTTGAGGGCTAGCACCACCGGGGAGCTGTTTTTT; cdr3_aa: CASSLRASTTGELFF
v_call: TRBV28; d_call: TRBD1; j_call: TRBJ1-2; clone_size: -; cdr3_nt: TGTGCCAGCAGTTCGCCGGGACAGGGGAGCGGCTACACCTTC; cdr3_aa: CASSSPGQGSGYTF
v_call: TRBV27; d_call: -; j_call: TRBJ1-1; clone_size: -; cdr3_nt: TGTGCCAGCAGCAGACGAGGGACATTGAACACTGAAGCTTTCTTT; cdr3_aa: CASSRRGTLNTEAFF
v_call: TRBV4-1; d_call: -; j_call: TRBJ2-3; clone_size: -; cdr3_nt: TGCGCCAGCAGCCAAGATCCTAGCCTGTCAACAGATACGCAGTATTTT; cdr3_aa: CASSQDPSLSTDTQYF
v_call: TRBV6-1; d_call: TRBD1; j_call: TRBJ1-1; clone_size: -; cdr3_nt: TGTGCCAGCAGTGGATTGCATGACAGGGCCACTGAAGCTTTCTTT; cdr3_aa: CASSGLHDRATEAFF
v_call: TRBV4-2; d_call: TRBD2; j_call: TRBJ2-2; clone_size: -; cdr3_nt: TGTGCCAGCAGCCCCGAGGGACTAGCGGGAGATGGATCCGGGGAGCTGTTTTTT; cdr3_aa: CASSPEGLAGDGSGELFF
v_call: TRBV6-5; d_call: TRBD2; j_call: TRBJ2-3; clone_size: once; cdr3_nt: TGTGCCAGCAGTTACCAACTAGCGGGCTCCACAGATACGCAGTATTTT; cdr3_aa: CASSYQLAGSTDTQYF
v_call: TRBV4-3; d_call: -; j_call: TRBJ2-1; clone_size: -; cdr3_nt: TGCGCCAGCAGCCATGACAGGTACAATGAGCAGTTCTTC; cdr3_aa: CASSHDRYNEQFF
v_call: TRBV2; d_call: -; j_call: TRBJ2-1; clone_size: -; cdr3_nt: TGTGCCAGCGGTTTGACTAGTATCCTACACAATGAGCAGTTCTTC; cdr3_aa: CASGLTSILHNEQFF
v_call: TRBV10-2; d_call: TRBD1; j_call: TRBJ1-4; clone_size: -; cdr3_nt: TGCGCCAGCGGACCCGGGACAGGGACAGAAAAACTGTTTTTT; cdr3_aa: CASGPGTGTEKLFF
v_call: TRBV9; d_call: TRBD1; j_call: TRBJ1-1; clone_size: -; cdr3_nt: TGTGCCAGCAGCTTCAATCAGGGGGTTAACACTGAAGCTTTCTTT; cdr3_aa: CASSFNQGVNTEAFF
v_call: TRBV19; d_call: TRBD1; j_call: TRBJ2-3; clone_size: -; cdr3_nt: TGTGCCAGTAGTATGACAGGGGGGGTTAGCACAGATACGCAGTATTTT; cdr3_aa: CASSMTGGVSTDTQYF
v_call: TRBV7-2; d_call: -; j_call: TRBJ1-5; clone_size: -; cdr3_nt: TGTGCCAGCAGCTGGTCCAGGGGAACCAATCAGCCCCAGCATTTT; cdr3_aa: CASSWSRGTNQPQHF
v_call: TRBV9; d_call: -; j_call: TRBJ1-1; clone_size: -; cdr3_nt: TGTGCCAGCAGTCCGCAGTCCACTGAAGCTTTCTTT; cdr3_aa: CASSPQSTEAFF
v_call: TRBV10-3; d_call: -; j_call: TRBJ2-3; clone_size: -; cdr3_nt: TGTGCCATCAAGGGACTCCTCCCAGGTACGCAGTATTTT; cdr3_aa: CAIKGLLPGTQYF
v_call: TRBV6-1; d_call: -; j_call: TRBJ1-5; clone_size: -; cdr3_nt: TGTGCCAGCAGTGAAGCGACAGATCGGTATCAGCCCCAGCATTTT; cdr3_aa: CASSEATDRYQPQHF
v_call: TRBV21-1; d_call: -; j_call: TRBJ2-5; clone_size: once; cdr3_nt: TGTGCCAGCACGGCAGGGGAAGAGACCCAGTACTTC; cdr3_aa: CASTAGEETQYF
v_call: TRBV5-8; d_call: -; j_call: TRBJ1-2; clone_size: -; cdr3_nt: TGTGCCAGCAGCTTGAACGGGTACGGATATGGCTACACCTTC; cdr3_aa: CASSLNGYGYGYTF
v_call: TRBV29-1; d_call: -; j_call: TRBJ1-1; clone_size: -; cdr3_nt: TGCAGCGTCCCACAGGGGAACACTGAAGCTTTCTTT; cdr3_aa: CSVPQGNTEAFF
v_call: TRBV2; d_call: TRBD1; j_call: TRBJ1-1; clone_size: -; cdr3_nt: TGTGCCAGCAGCTGGGACAGGGGAAACACTGAAGCTTTCTTT; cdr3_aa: CASSWDRGNTEAFF
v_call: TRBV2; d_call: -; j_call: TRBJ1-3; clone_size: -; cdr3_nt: TGTGCCAGCATAGGCCTCAGGGGAATTAAGGGAAACACCATATATTTT; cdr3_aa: CASIGLRGIKGNTIYF
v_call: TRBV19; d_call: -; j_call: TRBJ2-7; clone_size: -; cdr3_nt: TGTGCCAGTAGTATAGCCGCAGGGGGGCGGCAATACGAGCAGTACTTC; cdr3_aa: CASSIAAGGRQYEQYF
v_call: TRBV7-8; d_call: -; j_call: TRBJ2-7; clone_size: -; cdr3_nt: TGTGCCAGCAGCTTAGGGGGCCGCTCCTACGAGCAGTACTTC; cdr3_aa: CASSLGGRSYEQYF
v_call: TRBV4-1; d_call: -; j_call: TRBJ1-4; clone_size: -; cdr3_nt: TGCGCCAGCAGCCCGAGGGAAGATGAAAAACTGTTTTTT; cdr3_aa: CASSPREDEKLFF
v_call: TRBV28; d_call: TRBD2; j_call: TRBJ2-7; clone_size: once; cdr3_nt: TGTGCCAGCAGTTTCCTAGCGGGAGTTGTGCAGTACTTC; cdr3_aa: CASSFLAGVVQYF
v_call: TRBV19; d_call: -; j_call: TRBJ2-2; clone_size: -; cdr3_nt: TGTGCCAGTATTAGTATGACCGGGGAGCTGTTTTTT; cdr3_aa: CASISMTGELFF
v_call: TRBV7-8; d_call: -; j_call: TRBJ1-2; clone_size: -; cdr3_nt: TGTGCCAGCAGCTTACCGGAGTTTGGTGGCTACACCTTC; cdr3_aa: CASSLPEFGGYTF
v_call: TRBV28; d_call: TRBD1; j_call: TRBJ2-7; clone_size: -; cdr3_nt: TGTGCCAGCAGTTTGCAGGGACAGGCGATTTACGAGCAGTACTTC; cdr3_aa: CASSLQGQAIYEQYF
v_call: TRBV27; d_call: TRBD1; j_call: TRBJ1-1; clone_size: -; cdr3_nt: TGTGCCAGCAGATGGACAGGGGCAAACACTGAAGCTTTCTTT; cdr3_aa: CASRWTGANTEAFF